These 16 T cell receptor beta chains were all obtained from the same sample, sequenced in a study of shared clonotypes between healthy human individuals. TCRdb's table, derived via immunoSEQ multiplex PCR, lists solely in-frame clones and lacks some. The table records millions of clones, more than 80% of them present only once. The sample was naive CD4+ T cells from PBMCs. The subset denotes: CD45RA+ positively selected. Receptors were obtained from a man between 18 and 29 years old in good health. Some clones in this sample may be carry-over from other donors' samples.

The chain is built from TRBV7-9 and TRBJ1-4; TRBD1 might be the D (5 bases). The germline CDR1 and CDR2 sequences are SEHNR and FQNEAQ (reference sequence). V was trimmed by 2 bases and J by 8 bases, leaving 12 bases between them. This CDR3 comprises 14 residues. DNA for the CDR3: TGTGCCAGCAGCTTACTGCAGGGCGACGAAAAACTGTTTTTT. Translated, it gives CASSLLQGDEKLFF.

This sequence joins TRBV21-1 and TRBJ2-1; the table's D call, TRBD2, was not checked against the DNA. TRBV21-1 is noted as a pseudogene. This CDR3 spans 13 amino acids. CDR3: CASSTGGPSEQFF. In DNA form, the CDR3 reads TGTGCCAGCAGCACCGGAGGGCCCTCAGAGCAGTTCTTC.

J is TRBJ1-4 and V is TRBV5-6, with 9 nucleotides matching TRBD1. V dropped 4 bases and J dropped 6; count of bases not matched to a gene: 7. The CDR3 is 15 residues long. Germline assignment: CDR1 SGHDT and CDR2 YYEEEE. The DNA of the CDR3 is TGTGCCAGCAGCGCAGCGGGGGACAGGGATGAAAAACTGTTTTTT. Its translation: CASSAAGDRDEKLFF.

The chain combines TRBV6-6 with TRBJ1-2; D not resolved. Germline CDR1 is MNHNY and CDR2 is SVGAGI (reference sequence). The V end lost 2 bases, the J end lost 7 bases, and 11 bases lay between the germline ends. The CDR3 length is 13 residues. The CDR3 DNA sequence: TGTGCCAGCAGTTACGACCGCGAGGGTGGCTACACCTTC. Translating gives CASSYDREGGYTF.

J is TRBJ2-5 and V is TRBV7-8, with 11 bases that match TRBD1. V lost 5 bases to trimming and J lost 4 bases; unmatched junction nucleotides: 6. This CDR3 has 15 amino acids. The germline CDR1 and CDR2 sequences are SGHVS and FQNEAQ. The CDR3 coding sequence is TGTGCCAGCAGCCTCCGGGACAGGGGGGGAGAGACCCAGTACTTC. Encoded protein: CASSLRDRGGETQYF.

The chain recombines TRBV7-9 with TRBJ2-6; the D gene is possibly TRBD1 (6 bases). Germline values: CDR1 SEHNR, CDR2 FQNEAQ (reference sequence). V lost 3 bases to trimming and J lost 6 bases, with 15 bases between them. This CDR3 has 16 residues. This CDR3 is CASSLPQGPEANVLTF. CDR3 coding DNA: TGTGCCAGCAGCTTGCCACAGGGTCCCGAGGCCAACGTCCTGACTTTC.

The chain uses TRBV4-2 and TRBJ2-7; TRBD1 might be the D (6 bases). Germline V gene lookup returns CDR1 LGHNA and CDR2 YNFKEQ. The CDR3 is 11 amino acids. The CDR3 is CAVGQSYEQYF. The CDR3, as DNA: TGTGCTGTCGGACAGTCCTACGAGCAGTACTTC.

This rearrangement joins TRBV9 to TRBJ2-5; D uncertain. Germline V gives CDR1 SGDLS, CDR2 YYNGEE. The CDR3 has 14 residues. V lost 5 bases, J lost 5 bases, and 16 bases lay in between. CDR3 loop: CASSPEWAGETQYF. The CDR3 coding sequence is TGTGCCAGCAGTCCTGAATGGGCTGGGGAGACCCAGTACTTC. Based on the CDR3 plus reference TRBV9 and TRBJ2-5, the full variable domain is DSGVTQTPKHLITATGQRVTLRCSPRSGDLSVYWYQQSLDQGLQFLIQYYNGEERAKGNILERFSAQQFPDLHSELNLSSLELGDSALYFCASSPEWAGETQYFGPGTRLLVL.

This sequence joins TRBV9 and TRBJ1-1, with D perhaps TRBD1 (5 bases). From germline, CDR1 is SGDLS and CDR2 YYNGEE. The CDR3 contains 14 residues. V lost 3 bases and J 9 bases, leaving 18 bases between the germline ends. The CDR3 DNA follows: TGTGCCAGCAGCGCAACAGGACAATCCCGTCAAGCTTTCTTT. This translates into CASSATGQSRQAFF.

The V gene is TRBV7-2, the J gene TRBJ2-1, with 10 bases identical to TRBD2. Germline CDR1 SGHTA, CDR2 FQGNSA. V was clipped by 4 bases and J by 4 bases; unmatched bases: 4. CDR3 size: 15 residues. CDR3 coding DNA: TGTGCCAGCAGCTCGGGACTAGCGCAATACAATGAGCAGTTCTTC. Translated, it gives CASSSGLAQYNEQFF.

The chain couples TRBV28 to TRBJ2-6, with no clear D. CDR1 is MDHEN and CDR2 is SYDVKM in the germline V gene. V was clipped by 2 bases and J by 4 bases, with 9 bases between them. CDR3 size: 15 residues. CDR3 in DNA: TGTGCCAGCAGTTTACACCTGCCCGGGGCCAACGTCCTGACTTTC. Translation: CASSLHLPGANVLTF.

The chain employs TRBV25-1 and TRBJ2-7, with TRBD1 matching over 7 bases. J was trimmed by 3 bases and V by 3 bases; bases with no gene match: 8. Germline V gene data show CDR1 as MGHDK and CDR2 as SYGVNS. CDR3 length: 15 residues. The CDR3 DNA follows: TGTGCCAGCAGTGACCTTCGGACAGGAGGCTACGAGCAGTACTTC. Its protein product is CASSDLRTGGYEQYF.

The rearrangement uses TRBV29-1 and TRBJ2-5; possibly TRBD2 for D (6 bases). Between the trimmed V and J ends, which lost 6 bases and 2 bases, there was a span of 10 bases. The CDR3 spans 12 residues. Germline V gene lookup returns CDR1 SQVTM and CDR2 ANQGSEA. The DNA for the CDR3 is TGCAGCGTCCTTAGCGGTCAAGAGACCCAGTACTTC. It is translated as CSVLSGQETQYF.

This clone occurred once. The J gene is TRBJ2-1, the V gene TRBV27; 8 bases line up with TRBD1. V shed 5 bases and J 7 bases; nucleotides not matched to a gene: 16. Germline-derived CDR1 and CDR2 are MNHEY and SMNVEV (reference sequence). The CDR3 has 17 residues. The CDR3 sequence is CASSPPVGTGTSNEQFF. In nucleotides, the CDR3 is TGTGCCAGCAGTCCCCCCGTCGGGACAGGAACATCTAATGAGCAGTTCTTC.

The V and J genes are TRBV5-4 and TRBJ2-3, with D possibly being TRBD1 (6 bases). Germline CDR1 reads SGHNT; CDR2 reads YYREEE (reference sequence). The CDR3 runs to 15 residues. Between the trimmed V and J ends, which lost 4 bases and 2 bases, there was a span of 14 bases. The chain's CDR3 is CASSRSTGPTDTQYF. DNA for the CDR3: TGTGCCAGCAGCAGATCGACAGGACCCACAGATACGCAGTATTTT.

J is TRBJ2-7 and V is TRBV7-6; 12 positions agree with TRBD2. This CDR3 has 15 amino acids. Per germline, CDR1 SGHVS and CDR2 FNYEAQ. Trimming at V came to 1 base and at J to 5 bases, leaving 3 bases not matched to a gene. The CDR3 protein is CASSLEWTSGNEQYF. The CDR3 coding sequence is TGTGCCAGCAGCTTAGAGTGGACTAGCGGGAACGAGCAGTACTTC.